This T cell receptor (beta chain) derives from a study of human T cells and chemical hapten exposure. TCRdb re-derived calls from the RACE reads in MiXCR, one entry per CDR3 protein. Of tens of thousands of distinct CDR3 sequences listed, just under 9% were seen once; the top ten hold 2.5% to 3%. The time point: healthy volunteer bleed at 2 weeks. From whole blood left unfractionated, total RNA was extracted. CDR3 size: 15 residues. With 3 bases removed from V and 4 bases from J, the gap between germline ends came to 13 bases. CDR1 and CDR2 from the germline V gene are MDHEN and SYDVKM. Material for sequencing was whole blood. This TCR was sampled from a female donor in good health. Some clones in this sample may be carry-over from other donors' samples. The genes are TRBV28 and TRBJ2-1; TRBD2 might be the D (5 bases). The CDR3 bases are TGTGCCAGCAGTTTTAGCCGGGGTCGATACAATGAGCAGTTCTTC. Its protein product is CASSFSRGRYNEQFF.